What follows are 22 T cell receptor beta chains derived from one specimen sequenced in a study of cytomegalovirus exposure and HLA in healthy donors. Measured with immunoSEQ multiplex PCR; TCRdb has only the in-frame clones, and not every one. Of more than 250,000 clones listed, roughly 90% are singletons. The sample consisted of PBMCs. The source is a young woman in good health and CMV-seropositive.

The V and J genes are TRBV19 and TRBJ1-2; perhaps TRBD1 as D (5 bases). Trimming left V 3 bases short and J 4 bases short, with 15 bases between. The length of the CDR3 is 15 residues. Looked up from germline, CDR1 is LNHDA and CDR2 is SQIVND (reference sequence). CDR3 nucleotide sequence: TGTGCCAGTAGTATTAGGGGAAACTCCCCCTATGGCTACACCTTC. As protein: CASSIRGNSPYGYTF.

This rearrangement joins TRBV2 to TRBJ2-7, with TRBD1 identical over 9 bases. The ends lost 4 bases at V and 7 bases at J; junction bases unmatched: 5. The CDR3 extends over 13 amino acids. Germline V gene sequence: CDR1 SNHLY, CDR2 FYNNEI. CDR3 in amino acids: CASSGRGQGEQYF. The CDR3 nucleotides read TGTGCCAGCAGTGGAAGGGGACAGGGAGAGCAGTACTTC.

The chain combines TRBV2 with TRBJ2-3, with TRBD2 identical over 11 bases. The junction had 7 bases not matched to a gene; V was cut back by 2 bases and J by 6 bases. The CDR3 consists of 16 residues. Germline V CDR1 and CDR2: SNHLY, FYNNEI. This CDR3 reads CASSERGTSGRDTQYF. The CDR3 DNA follows: TGTGCCAGCAGTGAAAGGGGGACTAGCGGACGGGATACGCAGTATTTT.

The chain joins TRBV7-3 to TRBJ2-1, with 7 bases aligning to TRBD1. V shed 1 base, J shed 8 bases, and the junction held 2 bases outside the gene matches. Per germline, CDR1 SGHTA and CDR2 FQGTGA. The CDR3 runs to 13 residues. CDR3: CASSLRQGYEQFF. The DNA for the CDR3 is TGTGCCAGCAGCTTAAGACAGGGCTATGAGCAGTTCTTC.

This clone was counted ten times or more. The chain combines TRBV29-1 with TRBJ2-5; 9 nucleotides line up with TRBD2. Germline V gene sequence: CDR1 SQVTM, CDR2 ANQGSEA. The CDR3 contains 15 residues. J lost 4 bases, V lost 0 bases, and 6 bases had no gene match. The CDR3 protein is CSVEDRGSGRETQYF. The CDR3 coding sequence is TGCAGCGTTGAAGATCGAGGTAGCGGGAGAGAGACCCAGTACTTC. Supplemented by reference TRBV29-1 and TRBJ2-5, the full variable domain reads SAVISQKPSRDICQRGTSLTIQCQVDSQVTMMFWYRQQPGQSLTLIATANQGSEATYESGFVIDKFPISRPNLTFSTLTVSNMSPEDSSIYLCSVEDRGSGRETQYFGPGTRLLVL.

Details on this clone: This sample includes further DNA sequences coding for the same CDR3. The DNA for the CDR3 is TGTGCCAGCAGCGTGGAGGGTGGCGAGCAGTACTTC. This sequence encodes CASSVEGGEQYF. The rearrangement joins TRBV9 to TRBJ2-7, with D maybe TRBD2 (6 bases). Germline CDR1 and CDR2: SGDLS and YYNGEE. The CDR3 consists of 12 residues. With 2 bases removed from V and 6 bases from J, the gap between germline ends came to 9 bases.

The gene calls are TRBV11-2 and TRBJ2-7, with 10 bases identical to TRBD2. Germline lookup yields CDR1 SGHAT and CDR2 FQNNGV. This CDR3 region has 16 residues. V lost 4 bases, J lost 0 bases, and 6 bases stayed unmatched. CDR3 DNA: TGTGCCAGCAGCTACGCCGGGACTAGCGACTCCTACGAGCAGTACTTC. This translates into CASSYAGTSDSYEQYF.

This clone occurred a few times. The rearrangement joins TRBV27 to TRBJ1-5; D ambiguous. Germline assignment: CDR1 MNHEY and CDR2 SMNVEV (reference sequence). This CDR3 contains 14 residues. The V and J ends lost 5 bases and 0 bases respectively, with 8 bases between them. This CDR3 reads CASSPGDSNQPQHF. CDR3 DNA: TGTGCCAGCAGTCCCGGGGATAGCAATCAGCCCCAGCATTTT.

Only one count was recorded for this clone. V gene TRBV2 combines with J gene TRBJ2-5; D not certain. The closer fit of TRBJ2-7 to the DNA end suggests the J call may be wrong. CDR3 length equals 13 residues. Germline CDR1 and CDR2: SNHLY and FYNNEI. CDR3 DNA sequence: TGTGCCGGAGCGTTTGACCGAGCCTACGAGCAGTACTTC. Translating gives CAGAFDRAYEQYF.

A single count supports this clone. The same CDR3 is also encoded by other DNA sequences in this sample. The CDR3 reads CASSVGVGGSYEQYF. As DNA, the CDR3 is TGTGCCAGCAGCGTAGGGGTGGGAGGCTCCTACGAGCAGTACTTC. The chain combines TRBV9 with TRBJ2-7, with a tentative D call TRBD2 (6 bases). The V and J ends lost 0 bases and 0 bases respectively, with 10 bases between them. This CDR3 comprises 15 residues. Germline CDR1 SGDLS, CDR2 YYNGEE.

This clone was found once. The rearrangement uses TRBV27 and TRBJ1-6, with D tentatively TRBD1 (6 bases). The V gene lost 2 bases and the J gene lost 8 bases, with 16 bases spanning the gap. CDR1 is MNHEY and CDR2 is SMNVEV in the germline V gene (reference sequence). The CDR3 length is 16 residues. The CDR3: CASSLRRGTTHSPLHF. In DNA, the CDR3 is TGTGCCAGCAGTTTAAGGCGCGGGACAACTCATTCACCCCTCCACTTT.

This clone has more than one count but fewer than ten. The V and J genes are TRBV6-1 and TRBJ1-1; D is unclear. This CDR3 has 14 residues. Per germline, CDR1 MNHNS and CDR2 SASEGT. Trimming stripped 1 base from V and 1 base from J, with 7 bases between. The CDR3 DNA is TGTGCCAGCAGTGAAGGGGGAGGGAACACTGAAGCTTTCTTT. It yields the protein CASSEGGGNTEAFF.

V gene TRBV28 combines with J gene TRBJ1-2; 10 bases map to TRBD1. Germline V gene lookup returns CDR1 MDHEN and CDR2 SYDVKM. This CDR3 spans 17 amino acids. Germline trimming cut 2 bases from V and 2 bases from J; bases unmatched to any gene: 8. The CDR3 here is CASSLTLGQGVNYGYTF. CDR3 bases: TGTGCCAGCAGTTTAACGCTCGGACAGGGGGTCAACTATGGCTACACCTTC.

The chain combines TRBV30 with TRBJ1-5; D possibly corresponds to TRBD1 (6 bases). Germline-derived CDR1 and CDR2 are GTSNPN and SVGIG (reference sequence). This CDR3 contains 13 residues. Between the trimmed V and J ends, which lost 7 bases and 4 bases, there was a span of 14 bases. CDR3 nucleotides: TGTGCCTCCTCGCAAGGGGGGAATCAGCCCCAGCATTTT. Its protein is CASSQGGNQPQHF.

The rearrangement uses TRBV29-1 and TRBJ1-2; 8 bases are shared with TRBD1. This CDR3 has 16 residues. The V gene's germline CDR1 is SQVTM and CDR2 ANQGSEA. J lost 2 bases, V lost 6 bases, and 14 bases had no gene match. The CDR3, as DNA: TGCAGCGTCCCTCAGCGGACAGGGAGGGGGAACTATGGCTACACCTTC. Amino acid sequence: CSVPQRTGRGNYGYTF.

The genes are TRBV5-6 and TRBJ1-5; D unresolved. With 4 bases removed from V and 0 bases from J, the gap between germline ends came to 11 bases. This CDR3 contains 15 residues. Germline lookup yields CDR1 SGHDT and CDR2 YYEEEE. CDR3 nucleotides: TGTGCCAGCAGCGGGCGTGGTTATAGCAATCAGCCCCAGCATTTT. Translation: CASSGRGYSNQPQHF.

The rearrangement joins TRBV27 to TRBJ2-1; TRBD2 might be the D (6 bases). Germline V CDR1 and CDR2: MNHEY, SMNVEV (reference sequence). The V and J ends lost 3 bases and 4 bases respectively, with 16 bases between them. The CDR3 totals 16 residues. This CDR3 is CASSFGRAGVYNEQFF. In nucleotides, the CDR3 is TGTGCCAGCAGTTTTGGTCGAGCGGGTGTGTACAATGAGCAGTTCTTC.

The chain joins TRBV12-5 to TRBJ2-3; D might be TRBD1 or TRBD2, each matching 5 bases. The CDR3 totals 14 residues. Germline V gene lookup returns CDR1 LGHNT and CDR2 FRNRAP. The ends were cut back, 7 bases at V and 3 bases at J, with 14 bases in the middle. CDR3 bases: TGTGCTAGTGCCTCCGGGACCGCAACAGATACGCAGTATTTT. Residues: CASASGTATDTQYF. The whole variable domain, filled in from reference TRBV12-5 and TRBJ2-3, reads DARVTQTPRHKVTEMGQEVTMRCQPILGHNTVFWYRQTMMQGLELLAYFRNRAPLDDSGMPKDRFSAEMPDATLATLKIQPSEPRDSAVYFCASASGTATDTQYFGPGTRLTVL.

This rearrangement joins TRBV5-8 to TRBJ1-5, with D possibly matching TRBD1 (5 bases). The CDR3 is made up of 17 amino acids. CDR1 and CDR2 (germline): SGHTS, YDEGEE. V shed 6 bases and J shed 3 bases, with 22 bases lying between them. The CDR3 spells CASNRFSGQQDNQPQHF. The CDR3 nucleotides read TGTGCCAGCAACCGCTTCTCGGGGCAGCAAGACAATCAGCCCCAGCATTTT.

This clone was seen only once. The chain is built from TRBV5-4 and TRBJ1-2; D is perhaps TRBD1 (6 bases). Germline V gene lookup returns CDR1 SGHNT and CDR2 YYREEE (reference sequence). Trimming shortened V by 3 bases and J by 2 bases, and 17 bases separated the two germline ends. The CDR3 is made up of 16 amino acids. CDR3 in amino acids: CASSSGGGARNYGYTF. DNA for the CDR3: TGTGCCAGCAGCTCCGGCGGGGGGGCAAGGAACTATGGCTACACCTTC.

The chain is built from TRBV5-1 and TRBJ2-5; D is tentatively TRBD1 or TRBD2 (7 bases each). V was cut by 0 bases and J by 1 base, with 19 bases left in between. The CDR3 loop spans 18 amino acids. The germline V gene encodes CDR1 SGHRS and CDR2 YFSETQ. CDR3 in amino acids: CASSLGAGQQVFQETQYF. The DNA of the CDR3 is TGCGCCAGCAGCTTGGGAGCGGGACAGCAAGTTTTCCAAGAGACCCAGTACTTC. Filled out from reference TRBV5-1 and TRBJ2-5, the complete variable domain reads KAGVTQTPRYLIKTRGQQVTLSCSPISGHRSVSWYQQTPGQGLQFLFEYFSETQRNKGNFPGRFSGRQFSNSRSEMNVSTLELGDSALYLCASSLGAGQQVFQETQYFGPGTRLLVL.

This chain uses TRBV6-1 with TRBJ2-7; no definite D call. The V end lost 8 bases, the J end lost 3 bases, and 5 bases lay between the germline ends. Germline CDR1 is MNHNS and CDR2 is SASEGT. The CDR3 runs to 10 residues. In DNA form, the CDR3 reads TGTGCCAGCTCAAACTACGAGCAGTACTTC. Translated: CASSNYEQYF.